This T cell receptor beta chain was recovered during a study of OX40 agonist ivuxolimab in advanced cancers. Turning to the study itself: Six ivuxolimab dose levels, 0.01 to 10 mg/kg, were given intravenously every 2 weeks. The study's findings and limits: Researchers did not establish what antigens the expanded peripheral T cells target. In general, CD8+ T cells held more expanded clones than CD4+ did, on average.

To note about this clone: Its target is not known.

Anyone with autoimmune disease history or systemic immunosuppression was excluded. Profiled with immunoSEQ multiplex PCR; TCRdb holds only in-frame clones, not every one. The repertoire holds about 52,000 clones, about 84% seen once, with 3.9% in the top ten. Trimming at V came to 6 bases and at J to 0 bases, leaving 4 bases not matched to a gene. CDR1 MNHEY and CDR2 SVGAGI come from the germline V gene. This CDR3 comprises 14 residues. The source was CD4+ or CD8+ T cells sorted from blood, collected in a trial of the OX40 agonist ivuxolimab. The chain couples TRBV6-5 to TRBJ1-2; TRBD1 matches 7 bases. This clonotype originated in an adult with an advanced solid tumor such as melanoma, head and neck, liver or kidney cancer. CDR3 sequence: CASRPGTANYGYTF. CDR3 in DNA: TGTGCCAGCAGACCGGGGACAGCTAACTATGGCTACACCTTC.